This T cell receptor (beta chain) derives from a study of neurological immune-mediated disorders. The CDR3 is 15 residues long. Trimming took 2 bases from V and 3 from J; bases not matched to a gene: 7. TCRdb re-called the 5' RACE reads with MiXCR, one entry per CDR3 protein. The data show 90,000 to 150,000 distinct CDR3 sequences, with about 3.2% seen just once and around 1.2% held by the top ten. This clonotype occurred many times. The V and J genes are TRBV12-3 or TRBV12-4 and TRBJ2-7; 7 nucleotides match TRBD1. This sequence was found in a woman between 25 and 40 years old with multiple sclerosis. Specimen: PBMCs. CDR3 loop: CASSLWNRGIYEQYF. The CDR3 DNA reads as TGTGCCAGCAGTTTATGGAACAGGGGTATCTACGAGCAGTACTTC.